This record concerns one T cell receptor beta chain sequence. Clones were read by immunoSEQ multiplex PCR, and TCRdb kept only the in-frame ones, dropping some. This sample carries some 250,000 clones, over 75% of them seen once, and the ten largest clones take roughly 14%. The V end lost 0 bases, the J end lost 3 bases, and 14 bases lay between the germline ends. This CDR3 has 16 residues. The germline gives CDR1 LNHNV, CDR2 YYDKDF (reference sequence). This sample was included in a study of control samples from healthy donors and cancer patients. Source material: PBMCs. This sequence was found in a woman aged 55-70 years with lung cancer. This sequence joins TRBV15 and TRBJ1-2; D may be TRBD1 (5 bases). In DNA, the CDR3 is TGTGCCACCAGCAGAGACAGGGCCGGGTCGGACTATGGCTACACCTTC. This translates into CATSRDRAGSDYGYTF.